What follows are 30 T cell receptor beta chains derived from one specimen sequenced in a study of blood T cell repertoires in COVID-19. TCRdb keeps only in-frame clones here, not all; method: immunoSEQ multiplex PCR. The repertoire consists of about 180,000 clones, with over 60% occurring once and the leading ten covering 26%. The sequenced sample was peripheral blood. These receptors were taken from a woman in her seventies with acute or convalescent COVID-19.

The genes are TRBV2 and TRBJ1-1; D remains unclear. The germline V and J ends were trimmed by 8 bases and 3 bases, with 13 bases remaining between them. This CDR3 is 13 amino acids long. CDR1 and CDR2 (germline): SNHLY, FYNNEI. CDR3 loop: CASASGRDTEAFF. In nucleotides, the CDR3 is TGTGCCAGCGCGAGCGGGAGAGACACTGAAGCTTTCTTT.

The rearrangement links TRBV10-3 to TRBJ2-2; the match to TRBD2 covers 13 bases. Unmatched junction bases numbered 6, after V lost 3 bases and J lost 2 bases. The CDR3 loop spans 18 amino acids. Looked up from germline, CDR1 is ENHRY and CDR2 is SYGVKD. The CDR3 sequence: CAISDPPGLAGNTGELFF. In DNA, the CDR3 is TGTGCCATCAGTGACCCTCCGGGACTAGCGGGAAACACCGGGGAGCTGTTTTTT.

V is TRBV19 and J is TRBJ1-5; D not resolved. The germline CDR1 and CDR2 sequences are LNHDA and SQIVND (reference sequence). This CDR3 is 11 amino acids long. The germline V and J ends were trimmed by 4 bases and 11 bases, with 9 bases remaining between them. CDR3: CASSTRDAQHF. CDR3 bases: TGTGCCAGTAGTACTAGAGACGCCCAGCATTTT. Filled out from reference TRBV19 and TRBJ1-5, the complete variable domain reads DGGITQSPKYLFRKEGQNVTLSCEQNLNHDAMYWYRQDPGQGLRLIYYSQIVNDFQKGDIAEGYSVSREKKESFPLTVTSAQKNPTAFYLCASSTRDAQHFGDGTRLSIL.

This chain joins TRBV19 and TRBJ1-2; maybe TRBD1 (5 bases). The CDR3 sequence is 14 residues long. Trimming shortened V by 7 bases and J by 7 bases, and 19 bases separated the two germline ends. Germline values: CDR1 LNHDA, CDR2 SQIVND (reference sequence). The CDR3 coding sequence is TGTGCCAGTACCAGGAGGCGGGGGGAGAGTGGCTACACCTTC. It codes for CASTRRRGESGYTF.

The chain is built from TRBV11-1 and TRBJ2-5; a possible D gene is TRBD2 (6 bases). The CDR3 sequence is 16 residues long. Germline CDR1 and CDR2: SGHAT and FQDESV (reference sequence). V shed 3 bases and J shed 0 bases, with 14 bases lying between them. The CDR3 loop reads CASSFSLAMDQETQYF. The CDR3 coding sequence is TGTGCCAGCAGCTTTTCCCTAGCGATGGACCAAGAGACCCAGTACTTC.

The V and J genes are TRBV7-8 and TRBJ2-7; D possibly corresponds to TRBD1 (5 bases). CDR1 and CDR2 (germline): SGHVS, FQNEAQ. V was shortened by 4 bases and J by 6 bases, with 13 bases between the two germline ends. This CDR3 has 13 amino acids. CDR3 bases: TGTGCCAGCAGCTCCAGGGTTTTTGGCGAGCAGTACTTC. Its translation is CASSSRVFGEQYF.

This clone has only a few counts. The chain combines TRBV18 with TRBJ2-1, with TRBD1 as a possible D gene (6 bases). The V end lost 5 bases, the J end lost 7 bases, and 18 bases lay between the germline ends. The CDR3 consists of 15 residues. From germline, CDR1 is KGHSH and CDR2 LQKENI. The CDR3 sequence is CASSDDRLGRNEQFF. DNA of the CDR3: TGTGCCAGCTCAGATGACAGGCTTGGCAGGAATGAGCAGTTCTTC.

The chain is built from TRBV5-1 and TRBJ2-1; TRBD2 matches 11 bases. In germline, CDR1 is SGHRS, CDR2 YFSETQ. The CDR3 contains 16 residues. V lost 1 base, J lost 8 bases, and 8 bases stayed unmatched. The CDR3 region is CASSLRPTSGSDEQFF. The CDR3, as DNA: TGCGCCAGCAGCTTGAGACCCACTAGCGGGAGCGATGAGCAGTTCTTC.

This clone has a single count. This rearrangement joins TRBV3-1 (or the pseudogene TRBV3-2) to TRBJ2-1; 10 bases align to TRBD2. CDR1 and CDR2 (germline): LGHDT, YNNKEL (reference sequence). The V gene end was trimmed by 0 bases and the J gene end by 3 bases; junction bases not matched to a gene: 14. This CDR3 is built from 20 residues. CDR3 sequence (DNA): TGTGCCAGCAGCCAAGATGCAGCTAGCGGGAGCCTGTTGGTCTACAATGAGCAGTTCTTC. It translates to CASSQDAASGSLLVYNEQFF.

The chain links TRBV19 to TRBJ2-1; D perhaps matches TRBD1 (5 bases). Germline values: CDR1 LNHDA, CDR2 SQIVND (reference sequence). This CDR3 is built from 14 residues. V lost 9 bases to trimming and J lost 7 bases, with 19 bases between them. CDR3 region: CASQSRAVVNEQFF. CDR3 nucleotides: TGTGCCAGCCAAAGCAGGGCAGTAGTGAATGAGCAGTTCTTC.

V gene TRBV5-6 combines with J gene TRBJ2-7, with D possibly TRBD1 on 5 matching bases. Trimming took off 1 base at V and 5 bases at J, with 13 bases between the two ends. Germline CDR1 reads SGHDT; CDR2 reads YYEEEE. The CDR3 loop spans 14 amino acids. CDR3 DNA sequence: TGTGCCAGCAGCTTGATCCAGGGTGGCAACGAGCAGTACTTC. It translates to CASSLIQGGNEQYF.

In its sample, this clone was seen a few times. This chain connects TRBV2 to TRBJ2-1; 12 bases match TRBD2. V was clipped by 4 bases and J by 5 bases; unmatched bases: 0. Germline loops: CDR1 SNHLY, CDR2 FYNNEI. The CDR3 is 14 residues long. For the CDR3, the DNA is TGTGCCAGCAGTGGACTAGCGGGGGACAATGAGCAGTTCTTC. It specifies CASSGLAGDNEQFF.

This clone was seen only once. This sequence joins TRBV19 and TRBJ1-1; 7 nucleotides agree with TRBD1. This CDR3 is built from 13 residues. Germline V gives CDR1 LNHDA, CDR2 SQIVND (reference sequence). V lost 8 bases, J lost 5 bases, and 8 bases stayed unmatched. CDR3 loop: CASSNRGGTEAFF. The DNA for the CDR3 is TGTGCCAGTTCAAACAGGGGTGGGACTGAAGCTTTCTTT.

The CDR3 loop is CASSPIAAGGTGELFF. The CDR3 DNA sequence: TGTGCCAGCAGCCCCATCGCCGCGGGGGGGACCGGGGAGCTGTTTTTT. This chain links TRBV14 with TRBJ2-2; TRBD2 matches 9 bases. The CDR3 contains 16 residues. V dropped 4 bases and J dropped 5; count of bases not matched to a gene: 8. The germline V gene encodes CDR1 SGHDN and CDR2 FVKESK. The full variable domain, with the rest looked up from reference TRBV14 and TRBJ2-2, is EAGVTQFPSHSVIEKGQTVTLRCDPISGHDNLYWYRRVMGKEIKFLLHFVKESKQDESGMPNNRFLAERTGGTYSTLKVQPAELEDSGVYFCASSPIAAGGTGELFFGEGSRLTVL.

The DNA for the CDR3 is TGTGCCTGGAGTACGGGGGGCACAGATACGCAGTATTTT. As protein: CAWSTGGTDTQYF. This rearrangement joins TRBV30 to TRBJ2-3, with TRBD2 as a possible D gene (6 bases). V was shortened by 2 bases and J by 1 base, with 7 bases between the two germline ends. This CDR3 has 13 amino acids. Germline assignment: CDR1 GTSNPN and CDR2 SVGIG (reference sequence).

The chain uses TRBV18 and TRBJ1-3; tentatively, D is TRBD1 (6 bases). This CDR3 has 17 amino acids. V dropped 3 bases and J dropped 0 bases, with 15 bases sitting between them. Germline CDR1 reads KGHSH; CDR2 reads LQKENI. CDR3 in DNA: TGTGCCAGCTCACCGACAGCCAGGGGTCTCTCTGGAAACACCATATATTTT. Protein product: CASSPTARGLSGNTIYF.

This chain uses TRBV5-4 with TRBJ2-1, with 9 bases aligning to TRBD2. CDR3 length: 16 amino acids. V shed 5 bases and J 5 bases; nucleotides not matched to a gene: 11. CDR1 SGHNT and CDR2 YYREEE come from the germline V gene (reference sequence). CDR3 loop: CASRVSGRLSNNEQFF. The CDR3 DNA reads TGTGCCAGCAGGGTAAGCGGGAGGCTGTCGAACAATGAGCAGTTCTTC.

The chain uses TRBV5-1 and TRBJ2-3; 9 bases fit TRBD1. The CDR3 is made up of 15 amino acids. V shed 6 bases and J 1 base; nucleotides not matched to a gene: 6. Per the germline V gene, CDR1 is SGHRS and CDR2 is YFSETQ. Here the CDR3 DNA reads TGCGCCAGCAATTTCCGGGACAGGGGCACAGATACGCAGTATTTT. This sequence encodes CASNFRDRGTDTQYF.

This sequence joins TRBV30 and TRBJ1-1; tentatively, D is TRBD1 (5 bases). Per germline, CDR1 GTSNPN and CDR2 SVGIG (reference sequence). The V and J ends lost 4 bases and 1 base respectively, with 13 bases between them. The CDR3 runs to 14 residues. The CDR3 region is CAWTRGVENTEAFF. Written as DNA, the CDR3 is TGTGCCTGGACGCGGGGCGTGGAGAACACTGAAGCTTTCTTT. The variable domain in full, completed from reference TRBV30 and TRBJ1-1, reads SQTIHQWPATLVQPVGSPLSLECTVEGTSNPNLYWYRQAAGRGLQLLFYSVGIGQISSEVPQNLSASRPQDRQFILSSKKLLLSDSGFYLCAWTRGVENTEAFFGQGTRLTVV.

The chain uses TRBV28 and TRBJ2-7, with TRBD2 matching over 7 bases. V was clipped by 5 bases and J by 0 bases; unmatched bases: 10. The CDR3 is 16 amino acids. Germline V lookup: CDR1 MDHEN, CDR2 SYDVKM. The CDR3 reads CASSDGGASGSYEQYF. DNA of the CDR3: TGTGCCAGCAGTGATGGAGGGGCTAGCGGCTCCTACGAGCAGTACTTC.

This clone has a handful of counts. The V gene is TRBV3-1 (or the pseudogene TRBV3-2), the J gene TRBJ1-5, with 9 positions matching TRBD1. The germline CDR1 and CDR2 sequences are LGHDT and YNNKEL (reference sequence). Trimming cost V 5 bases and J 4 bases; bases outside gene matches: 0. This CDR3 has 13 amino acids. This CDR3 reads CASSGTGNQPQHF. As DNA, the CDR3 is TGTGCCAGCAGCGGGACAGGGAATCAGCCCCAGCATTTT.

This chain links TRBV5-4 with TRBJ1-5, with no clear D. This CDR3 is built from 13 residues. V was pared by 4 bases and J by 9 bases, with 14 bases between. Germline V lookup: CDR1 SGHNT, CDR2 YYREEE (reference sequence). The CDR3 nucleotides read TGTGCCAGCAGCGGAGGACGCCTAGGGCCCCAGCATTTT. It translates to CASSGGRLGPQHF. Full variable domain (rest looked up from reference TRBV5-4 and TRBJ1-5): ETGVTQSPTHLIKTRGQQVTLRCSSQSGHNTVSWYQQALGQGPQFIFQYYREEENGRGNFPPRFSGLQFPNYSSELNVNALELDDSALYLCASSGGRLGPQHFGDGTRLSIL.

CDR3 protein: CASALQGSNHPYEQYF. The CDR3 DNA follows: TGTGCCAGTGCCCTTCAGGGGTCCAATCATCCCTACGAGCAGTACTTC. The chain uses TRBV19 and TRBJ2-7, with D perhaps TRBD1 (6 bases). Trimming cost V 8 bases and J 2 bases, with 22 bases left between them. The length of the CDR3 is 16 residues. The germline V gene has CDR1 LNHDA and CDR2 SQIVND (reference sequence).

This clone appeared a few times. In DNA, the CDR3 is TGTGCCAGCCTTCAGACAGGCGGGTACGAGCAGTACTTC. Translation gives CASLQTGGYEQYF. The chain has TRBV5-6 and TRBJ2-7; D perhaps matches TRBD1 (6 bases). Germline assignment: CDR1 SGHDT and CDR2 YYEEEE. The CDR3 extends over 13 amino acids. V lost 7 bases to trimming and J lost 4 bases, with 15 bases between them.

CDR3 sequence (DNA): TGCAGCGGGCGGGGGGCACGACCGAACACTGAAGCTTTCTTT. As protein: CSGRGARPNTEAFF. The chain employs TRBV29-1 and TRBJ1-1; D might be TRBD1 (6 bases). This CDR3 is 14 amino acids long. Germline CDR1 and CDR2: SQVTM and ANQGSEA. The V end was cut by 7 bases, the J end by 1 base, with 16 bases between.

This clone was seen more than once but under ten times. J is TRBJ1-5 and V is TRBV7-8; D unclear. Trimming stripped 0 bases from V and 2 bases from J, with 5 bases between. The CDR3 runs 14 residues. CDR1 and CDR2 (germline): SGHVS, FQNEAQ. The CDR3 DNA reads TGTGCCAGCAGCTTAGCTCAGGGCAATCAGCCCCAGCATTTT. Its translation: CASSLAQGNQPQHF.

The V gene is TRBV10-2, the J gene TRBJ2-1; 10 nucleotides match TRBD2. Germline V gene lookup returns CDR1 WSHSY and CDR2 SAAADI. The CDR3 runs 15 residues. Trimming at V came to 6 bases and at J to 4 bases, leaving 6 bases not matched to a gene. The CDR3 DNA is TGCGCCAGCAGGCTAGCGGGAGTGGAATACAATGAGCAGTTCTTC. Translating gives CASRLAGVEYNEQFF.

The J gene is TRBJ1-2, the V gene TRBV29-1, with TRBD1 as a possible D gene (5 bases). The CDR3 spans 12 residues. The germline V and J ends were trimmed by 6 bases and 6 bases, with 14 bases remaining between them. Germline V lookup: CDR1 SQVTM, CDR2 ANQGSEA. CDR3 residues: CSVQGTRDGYTF. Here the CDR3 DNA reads TGCAGCGTCCAGGGTACCCGGGATGGCTACACCTTC.

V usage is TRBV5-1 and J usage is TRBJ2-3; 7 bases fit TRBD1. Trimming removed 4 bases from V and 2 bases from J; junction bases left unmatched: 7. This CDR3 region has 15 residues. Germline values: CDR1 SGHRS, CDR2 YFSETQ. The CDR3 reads CASSHGDRHTDTQYF. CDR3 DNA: TGCGCCAGCAGCCATGGGGACAGACACACAGATACGCAGTATTTT.

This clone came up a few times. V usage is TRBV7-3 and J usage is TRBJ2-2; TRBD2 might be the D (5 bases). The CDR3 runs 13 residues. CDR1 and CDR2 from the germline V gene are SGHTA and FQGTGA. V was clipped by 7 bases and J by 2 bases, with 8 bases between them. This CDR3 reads CASKDLNTGELFF. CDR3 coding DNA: TGTGCCAGCAAGGACTTAAACACCGGGGAGCTGTTTTTT. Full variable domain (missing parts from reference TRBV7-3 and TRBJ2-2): GAGVSQTPSNKVTEKGKYVELRCDPISGHTALYWYRQSLGQGPEFLIYFQGTGAADDSGLPNDRFFAVRPEGSVSTLKIQRTERGDSAVYLCASKDLNTGELFFGEGSRLTVL.